This T cell receptor beta chain was identified in a study of OX40 agonist ivuxolimab in advanced cancers. The wider study: Ivuxolimab was administered intravenously to patients at 0.01 to 10 mg/kg every 2 weeks.

This CDR3 region has 12 residues. Germline CDR1 reads SGHNT; CDR2 reads YYREEE (reference sequence). V was trimmed by 0 bases and J by 8 bases, leaving 5 bases between them. With respect to this clone: Its specificity is unknown.

Only in-frame clones appear in the TCRdb table, and some are missing; sequencing was by immunoSEQ multiplex PCR. The sample gives under 65,000 clones, approximately 90% of which show up once; around 19% is in the top ten. Overall study results and limits: Researchers did not establish what antigens the expanded peripheral T cells target.

The starting material was CD4+ or CD8+ T cells sorted from blood, obtained in a trial of the OX40 agonist ivuxolimab. The chain carries TRBV5-4 and TRBJ1-4, with D unclear. The TCR comes from an adult with an advanced solid tumor such as melanoma, head and neck, liver or kidney cancer. The CDR3 DNA reads TGTGCCAGCAGCTTGGGCCCCGAAAAACTGTTTTTT. Its protein is CASSLGPEKLFF.